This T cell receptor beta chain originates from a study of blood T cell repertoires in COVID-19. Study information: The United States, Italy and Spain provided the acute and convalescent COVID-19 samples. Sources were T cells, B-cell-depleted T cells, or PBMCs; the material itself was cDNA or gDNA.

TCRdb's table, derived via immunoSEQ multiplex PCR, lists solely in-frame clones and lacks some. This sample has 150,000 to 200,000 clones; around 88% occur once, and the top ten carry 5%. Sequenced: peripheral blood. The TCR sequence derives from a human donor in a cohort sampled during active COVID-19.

CDR3 DNA: TGTGCCAGCAGTCGCGGCCGCGGGAATTCACCCCTCCACTTT. Its translation: CASSRGRGNSPLHF. This rearrangement joins TRBV28 to TRBJ1-6; D gene uncertain. Germline-derived CDR1 and CDR2 are MDHEN and SYDVKM. The V gene lost 5 bases and the J gene lost 7 bases, with 12 bases spanning the gap. The CDR3 loop spans 14 amino acids.